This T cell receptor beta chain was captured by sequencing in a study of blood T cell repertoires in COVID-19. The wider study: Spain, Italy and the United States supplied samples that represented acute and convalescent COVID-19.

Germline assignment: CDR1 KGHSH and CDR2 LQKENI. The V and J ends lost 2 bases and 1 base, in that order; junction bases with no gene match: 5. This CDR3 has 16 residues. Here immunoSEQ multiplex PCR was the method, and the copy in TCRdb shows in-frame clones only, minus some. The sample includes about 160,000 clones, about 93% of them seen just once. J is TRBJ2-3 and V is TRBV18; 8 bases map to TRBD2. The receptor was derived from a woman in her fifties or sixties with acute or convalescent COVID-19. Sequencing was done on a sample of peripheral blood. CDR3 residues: CASSPWTSQGTDTQYF. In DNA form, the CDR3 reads TGTGCCAGCTCACCATGGACTAGCCAGGGCACAGATACGCAGTATTTT.